The 6 T cell receptor beta chains below all came from one sample that was sequenced in a study of radiotherapy plus CTLA-4 blockade in lung cancer. Sequencing was performed with immunoSEQ multiplex PCR; in TCRdb, only in-frame clones are kept and a portion is missing. The table shows 40,000 to 50,000 clones, with about 70% occurring only once. The sample here was peripheral blood, taken from a patient treated with radiotherapy plus ipilimumab. These receptors were taken from a human donor with non-small cell lung cancer who had stable disease on radiotherapy plus ipilimumab.

This sequence joins TRBV7-2 and TRBJ1-5; D not certain. The ends were cut back, 5 bases at V and 5 bases at J, with 13 bases in the middle. Germline V gene data show CDR1 as SGHTA and CDR2 as FQGNSA. CDR3 length: 14 amino acids. The CDR3 is CASSQMRDDQPQHF. CDR3 DNA: TGTGCCAGCAGCCAGATGAGGGATGATCAGCCCCAGCATTTT.

In the case of this clone: The same CDR3 also results from other DNA sequences found in this sample. The chain is built from TRBV18 and TRBJ1-3; D is possibly TRBD1 (6 bases). Between the trimmed V and J ends, which lost 1 base and 0 bases, there was a span of 10 bases. CDR1 KGHSH and CDR2 LQKENI come from the germline V gene. This CDR3 contains 16 residues. The CDR3 DNA reads TGTGCCAGCTCACCACAAACAGGGTCCTCTGGAAACACCATATATTTT. Translating gives CASSPQTGSSGNTIYF.

This clone has only one observation. This chain joins TRBV7-2 and TRBJ2-7; D uncertain. V dropped 5 bases and J dropped 3 bases, with 5 bases sitting between them. Germline CDR1 and CDR2: SGHTA and FQGNSA. The CDR3 is 11 residues long. In DNA, the CDR3 is TGTGCCAGCAGCATCCACTACGAGCAGTACTTC. Its translation is CASSIHYEQYF.

This chain joins TRBV10-1 and TRBJ1-1; TRBD1 matches at 10 bases. The V segment lost 8 bases and the J segment 4 bases; nucleotides outside the gene matches: 13. This CDR3 has 16 residues. Germline V gene data show CDR1 as WNHNN and CDR2 as SYGVQD (reference sequence). As DNA, the CDR3 is TGCGCCAGCTACTATACCCGGGACAGGGGACCCACTGAAGCTTTCTTT. Translated, it gives CASYYTRDRGPTEAFF.

This chain connects TRBV29-1 to TRBJ2-2, with 9 positions matching TRBD1. Germline V CDR1 and CDR2: SQVTM, ANQGSEA. The length of the CDR3 is 15 residues. The V segment lost 1 base and the J segment 7 bases; nucleotides outside the gene matches: 7. The DNA of the CDR3 is TGCAGCGTTGAAGCCGGGACAGGGCTTATCGGGGAGCTGTTTTTT. Protein sequence: CSVEAGTGLIGELFF.

This clone was counted only a few times. The chain links TRBV2 to TRBJ2-2; D call uncertain. V dropped 8 bases and J dropped 3 bases, with 13 bases sitting between them. CDR1 is SNHLY and CDR2 is FYNNEI in the germline V gene. This CDR3 has 14 residues. CDR3 DNA: TGTGCCAGCTTGGCTACAGTTTACACCGGGGAGCTGTTTTTT. This encodes CASLATVYTGELFF.